A single sample gave rise to the 3 T cell receptor beta chains below, sequenced in a study of lymphopenia after photon versus proton radiotherapy. Assay: immunoSEQ multiplex PCR; the TCRdb copy retains only in-frame clones and omits some. The sample includes 60,000 to 75,000 clones, around 88% of them seen just once. The sample in question was peripheral blood, obtained from a patient treated with photon-based radiotherapy. Source of these receptors: a man aged 40-49 years with gastric cancer.

The chain combines TRBV7-8 with TRBJ2-1; D is undetermined. The length of the CDR3 is 14 residues. V was pared by 5 bases and J by 4 bases, with 12 bases between. Germline-derived CDR1 and CDR2 are SGHVS and FQNEAQ. Here the CDR3 DNA reads TGTGCCAGCAGCCAGCTAGACATTTACAATGAGCAGTTCTTC. Protein product: CASSQLDIYNEQFF.

This chain links TRBV9 with TRBJ2-7, with D unresolved. Germline V CDR1 and CDR2: SGDLS, YYNGEE. V was clipped by 0 bases and J by 3 bases, with 7 bases between them. This CDR3 is 13 amino acids long. The CDR3 reads CASSVGDFYEQYF. CDR3 nucleotides: TGTGCCAGCAGCGTAGGGGATTTCTACGAGCAGTACTTC.

The rearrangement uses TRBV15 and TRBJ1-4; D not resolved. CDR1 is LNHNV, CDR2 YYDKDF, per germline (reference sequence). V was shortened by 1 base and J by 4 bases, with 10 bases between the two germline ends. The CDR3 extends over 15 amino acids. The CDR3 spells CATSRGVGGNEKLFF. The CDR3 DNA follows: TGTGCCACCAGCAGAGGGGTGGGCGGTAATGAAAAACTGTTTTTT.